Below are 2 T cell receptor beta chains sequenced from a single sample in a study of control samples from healthy donors and cancer patients. TCRdb's copy holds only in-frame clones and misses some; the assay was immunoSEQ multiplex PCR. The data hold fewer than 250,000 clones, with 91% observed a single time. The material sequenced was blood. The receptors stem from a man younger than 45 in good health.

This clone is a singleton in its sample. V is TRBV11-2 and J is TRBJ2-3; D is perhaps TRBD2 (7 bases). The CDR3 consists of 14 residues. Trimming cost V 5 bases and J 7 bases, with 16 bases left between them. Germline lookup yields CDR1 SGHAT and CDR2 FQNNGV. The CDR3 is CASSPWEGGNTQYF. The DNA of the CDR3 is TGTGCCAGCAGCCCTTGGGAGGGGGGGAATACGCAGTATTTT.

The rearrangement joins TRBV12-3 or TRBV12-4 to TRBJ1-1; D unresolved. The CDR3 sequence is 12 residues long. The V and J ends lost 0 bases and 9 bases respectively, with 8 bases between them. The CDR3 region has the DNA TGTGCCAGCAGTTTAGCACAGCCGAAAGCTTTCTTT. Translation: CASSLAQPKAFF.